A selection of T cell receptor beta chains follows, all from one sample in a study of cytomegalovirus exposure and HLA in healthy donors. The data were produced by immunoSEQ multiplex PCR, yet TCRdb's version contains in-frame clones alone and is incomplete. The sample lists some 140,000 clones; around 79% were seen once. The sequenced sample was PBMCs. Receptors originate from a woman in her 40s in good health and CMV-seronegative. Both conserved end residues are part of each CDR3. A D gene is named only where the DNA matches it firmly. Clone sizes are given selectively: once, few, many, or a class where the clone is expanded.

V gene: TRBV6-5
J gene: TRBJ1-5
clone size: -
D gene: TRBD1
CDR3 protein: CASSYTGGGSNQPQHF
CDR3 DNA: TGTGCCAGCAGTTACACAGGGGGTGGGAGCAATCAGCCCCAGCATTTT

V gene: TRBV4-3
J gene: TRBJ2-3
clone size: -
D gene: -
CDR3 protein: CASSQDRWGGGYTQYF
CDR3 DNA: TGCGCCAGCAGCCAAGATCGTTGGGGGGGCGGTTATACGCAGTATTTT

V gene: TRBV9
J gene: TRBJ2-5
clone size: once
D gene: TRBD2
CDR3 protein: CASSPAAGKETQYF
CDR3 DNA: TGTGCCAGCAGCCCTGCAGCGGGGAAAGAGACCCAGTACTTC

V gene: TRBV9
J gene: TRBJ2-7
clone size: -
D gene: TRBD2
CDR3 protein: CASSLSGEGEQYF
CDR3 DNA: TGTGCCAGCAGCCTATCGGGGGAGGGCGAGCAGTACTTC

V gene: TRBV6-6
J gene: TRBJ2-7
clone size: -
D gene: TRBD2
CDR3 protein: CASSYGTSGGQEQYF
CDR3 DNA: TGTGCCAGCAGTTACGGGACTAGCGGGGGACAGGAGCAGTACTTC

V gene: TRBV19
J gene: TRBJ1-5
clone size: -
D gene: TRBD1
CDR3 protein: CASSIQGQGGKPQHF
CDR3 DNA: TGTGCCAGTAGTATTCAAGGACAGGGAGGGAAGCCCCAGCATTTT

V gene: TRBV6-6
J gene: TRBJ1-5
clone size: -
D gene: -
CDR3 protein: CASSPGQGGDQPQHF
CDR3 DNA: TGTGCCAGCAGTCCTGGGCAGGGTGGGGATCAGCCCCAGCATTTT

V gene: TRBV5-5
J gene: TRBJ1-2
clone size: -
D gene: -
CDR3 protein: CASSLEAVFPRGYGYTF
CDR3 DNA: TGTGCCAGCAGCTTGGAGGCAGTTTTTCCGCGGGGCTATGGCTACACCTTC

V gene: TRBV5-4
J gene: TRBJ2-2
clone size: -
D gene: TRBD1
CDR3 protein: CASSPRQGAGGELFF
CDR3 DNA: TGTGCCAGCAGCCCCCGACAGGGGGCTGGCGGGGAGCTGTTTTTT

V gene: TRBV15
J gene: TRBJ2-5
clone size: -
D gene: TRBD1
CDR3 protein: CATSRDRAGGLPFGGETQYF
CDR3 DNA: TGTGCCACCAGCAGAGATAGGGCAGGGGGCTTACCCTTCGGTGGGGAGACCCAGTACTTC

V gene: TRBV19
J gene: TRBJ1-5
clone size: -
D gene: -
CDR3 protein: CASSMTPSSLQPQHF
CDR3 DNA: TGTGCCAGTAGTATGACACCCTCATCCCTTCAGCCCCAGCATTTT

V gene: TRBV27
J gene: TRBJ1-2
clone size: -
D gene: TRBD1
CDR3 protein: CASSQGTATIYGYTF
CDR3 DNA: TGTGCCAGCAGCCAAGGGACAGCCACTATCTATGGCTACACCTTC

V gene: TRBV27
J gene: TRBJ2-7
clone size: -
D gene: -
CDR3 protein: CASRRGYEQYF
CDR3 DNA: TGTGCCAGCCGCCGGGGGTACGAGCAGTACTTC

V gene: TRBV5-1
J gene: TRBJ2-2
clone size: -
D gene: -
CDR3 protein: CASSLALFIRGSDTGELFF
CDR3 DNA: TGCGCCAGCAGCTTGGCCTTGTTTATCCGGGGGAGCGACACCGGGGAGCTGTTTTTT

V gene: TRBV19
J gene: TRBJ1-2
clone size: -
D gene: -
CDR3 protein: CASPPRGRTYPNGYTF
CDR3 DNA: TGTGCCAGTCCTCCCCGGGGGAGAACGTACCCGAACGGCTACACCTTC

V gene: TRBV9
J gene: TRBJ1-2
clone size: -
D gene: -
CDR3 protein: CASSVGLLKANYGYTF
CDR3 DNA: TGTGCCAGCAGCGTAGGGTTACTCAAAGCTAACTATGGCTACACCTTC

V gene: TRBV4-3
J gene: TRBJ1-2
clone size: -
D gene: TRBD1
CDR3 protein: CASSPGQVQAHYGYTF
CDR3 DNA: TGCGCCAGCAGCCCGGGACAGGTCCAGGCCCACTATGGCTACACCTTC

V gene: TRBV16
J gene: TRBJ1-6
clone size: -
D gene: TRBD1
CDR3 protein: CASGRTGVNSPLHF
CDR3 DNA: TGTGCCAGCGGGCGGACAGGGGTTAACTCACCCCTCCACTTT

V gene: TRBV10-3
J gene: TRBJ2-3
clone size: -
D gene: -
CDR3 protein: CAISGTNQADTQYF
CDR3 DNA: TGTGCCATCAGCGGGACAAATCAAGCAGATACGCAGTATTTT

V gene: TRBV25-1
J gene: TRBJ1-6
clone size: few
D gene: -
CDR3 protein: CASSATQGSYNSPLHF
CDR3 DNA: TGTGCCAGCAGTGCAACTCAGGGATCCTATAATTCACCCCTCCACTTT

V gene: TRBV29-1
J gene: TRBJ2-2
clone size: -
D gene: -
CDR3 protein: CSVETGKNTGELFF
CDR3 DNA: TGCAGCGTTGAAACAGGGAAGAACACCGGGGAGCTGTTTTTT

V gene: TRBV14
J gene: TRBJ1-2
clone size: once
D gene: TRBD1
CDR3 protein: CASSLDRGYGYTF
CDR3 DNA: TGTGCCAGCAGCCTCGACAGGGGCTATGGCTACACCTTC

V gene: TRBV5-5
J gene: TRBJ2-3
clone size: -
D gene: -
CDR3 protein: CASSFFAGRNTQYF
CDR3 DNA: TGTGCCAGCAGCTTCTTTGCGGGGAGGAATACGCAGTATTTT

V gene: TRBV6-1
J gene: TRBJ1-5
clone size: many
D gene: -
CDR3 protein: CASSEAVTGPGPQHF
CDR3 DNA: TGTGCCAGCAGTGAAGCGGTGACTGGCCCCGGGCCCCAGCATTTT

V gene: TRBV14
J gene: TRBJ2-7
clone size: -
D gene: TRBD1
CDR3 protein: CASSHGTGGYEQYF
CDR3 DNA: TGTGCCAGCAGCCATGGGACAGGGGGTTACGAGCAGTACTTC

V gene: TRBV7-2
J gene: TRBJ2-7
clone size: -
D gene: -
CDR3 protein: CASSLASRDYEQYF
CDR3 DNA: TGTGCCAGCAGCTTAGCGTCCAGGGACTACGAGCAGTACTTC

V gene: TRBV2
J gene: TRBJ1-2
clone size: -
D gene: -
CDR3 protein: CASSMSTRYGYTF
CDR3 DNA: TGTGCCAGCAGCATGAGTACGAGATATGGCTACACCTTC

V gene: TRBV6-5
J gene: TRBJ2-2
clone size: -
D gene: TRBD2
CDR3 protein: CASSSLAGVVGELFF
CDR3 DNA: TGTGCCAGCAGTTCACTAGCGGGGGTGGTCGGGGAGCTGTTTTTT

V gene: TRBV19
J gene: TRBJ1-6
clone size: -
D gene: TRBD1
CDR3 protein: CASSRQGRSYNSPLHF
CDR3 DNA: TGTGCCAGTAGTCGACAGGGACGCTCCTATAATTCACCCCTCCACTTT